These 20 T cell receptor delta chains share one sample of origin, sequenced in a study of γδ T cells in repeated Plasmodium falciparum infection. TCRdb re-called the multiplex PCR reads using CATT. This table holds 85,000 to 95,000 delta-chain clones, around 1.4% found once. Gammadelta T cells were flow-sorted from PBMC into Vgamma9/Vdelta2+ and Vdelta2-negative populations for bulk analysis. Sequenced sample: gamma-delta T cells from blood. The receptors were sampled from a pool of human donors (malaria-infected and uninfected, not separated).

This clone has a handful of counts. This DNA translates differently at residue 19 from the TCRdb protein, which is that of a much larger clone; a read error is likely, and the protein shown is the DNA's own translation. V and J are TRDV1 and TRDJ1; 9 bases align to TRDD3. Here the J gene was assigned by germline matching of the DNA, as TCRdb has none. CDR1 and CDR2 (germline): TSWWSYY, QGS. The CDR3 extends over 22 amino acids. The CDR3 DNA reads TGTGCTCTTGGGGAAGGAGGGGAACTACCCGGGGATACGAGGCAGTACACCGATAGACTCATCTTT. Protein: CALGEGGELPGDTRQYTDRLIF.

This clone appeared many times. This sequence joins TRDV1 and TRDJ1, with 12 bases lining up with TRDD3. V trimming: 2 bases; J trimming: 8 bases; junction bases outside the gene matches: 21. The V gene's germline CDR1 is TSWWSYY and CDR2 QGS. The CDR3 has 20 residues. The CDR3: CALGEIYSLAGGYVGEKLIF. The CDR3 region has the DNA TGTGCTCTTGGGGAAATTTATTCCTTGGCTGGGGGATACGTAGGAGAGAAACTCATCTTT.

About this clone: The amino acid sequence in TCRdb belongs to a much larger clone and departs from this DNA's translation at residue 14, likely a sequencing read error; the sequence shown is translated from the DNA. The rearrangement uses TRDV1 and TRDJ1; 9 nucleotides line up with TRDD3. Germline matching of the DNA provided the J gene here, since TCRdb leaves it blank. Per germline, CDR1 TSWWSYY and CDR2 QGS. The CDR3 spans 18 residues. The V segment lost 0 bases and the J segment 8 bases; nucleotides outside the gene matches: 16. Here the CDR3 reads CALGELSYWGTPYRKLIF. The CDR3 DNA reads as TGTGCTCTTGGGGAACTGTCCTACTGGGGGACCCCCTATAGAAAACTCATCTTT.

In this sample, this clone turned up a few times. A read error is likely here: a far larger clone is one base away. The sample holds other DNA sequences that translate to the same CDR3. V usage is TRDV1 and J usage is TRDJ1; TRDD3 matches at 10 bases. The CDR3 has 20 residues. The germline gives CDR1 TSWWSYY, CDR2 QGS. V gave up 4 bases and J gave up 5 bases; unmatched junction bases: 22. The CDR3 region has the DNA TGTGCTCTTGGGGCAACTTTCCTGCGTGATGGGGGATACCTCCAGGATAAACTCATCTTT. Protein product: CALGATFLRDGGYLQDKLIF.

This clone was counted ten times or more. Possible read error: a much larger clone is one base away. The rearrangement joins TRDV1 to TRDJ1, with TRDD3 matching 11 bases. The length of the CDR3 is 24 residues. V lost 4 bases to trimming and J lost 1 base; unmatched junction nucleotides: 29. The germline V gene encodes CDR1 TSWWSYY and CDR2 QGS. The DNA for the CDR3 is TGTGCTCTTGGGGTTTGTTCCTACGCTAAGAGAAACTGGGGGATAACAGGATTCACCGATAAACTCATCTTT. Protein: CALGVCSYAKRNWGITGFTDKLIF.

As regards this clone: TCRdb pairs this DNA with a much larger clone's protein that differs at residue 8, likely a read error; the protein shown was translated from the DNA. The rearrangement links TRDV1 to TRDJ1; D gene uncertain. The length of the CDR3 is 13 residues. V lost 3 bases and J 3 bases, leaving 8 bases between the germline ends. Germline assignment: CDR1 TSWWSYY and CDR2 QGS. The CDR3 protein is CALGDSTADKLIF. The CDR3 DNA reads TGTGCTCTTGGGGATTCTACTGCCGATAAACTCATCTTT.

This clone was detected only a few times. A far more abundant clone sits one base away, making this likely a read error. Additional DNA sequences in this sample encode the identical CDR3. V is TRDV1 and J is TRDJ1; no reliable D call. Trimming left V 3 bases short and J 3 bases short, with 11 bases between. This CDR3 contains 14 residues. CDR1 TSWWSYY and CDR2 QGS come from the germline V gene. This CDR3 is CALGERSWADKLIF. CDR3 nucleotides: TGTGCTCTTGGGGAGCGTTCTTGGGCCGATAAACTCATCTTT.

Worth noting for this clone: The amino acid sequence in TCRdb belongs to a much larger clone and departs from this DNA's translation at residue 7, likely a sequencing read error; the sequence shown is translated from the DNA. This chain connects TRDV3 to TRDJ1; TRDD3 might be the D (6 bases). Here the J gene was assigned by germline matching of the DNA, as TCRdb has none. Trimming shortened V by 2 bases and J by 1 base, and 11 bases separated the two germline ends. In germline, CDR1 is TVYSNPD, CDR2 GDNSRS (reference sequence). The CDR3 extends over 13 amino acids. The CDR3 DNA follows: TGTGCCTTTTCTGGGGAATGCACCGATAAACTCATCTTT. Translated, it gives CAFSGECTDKLIF.

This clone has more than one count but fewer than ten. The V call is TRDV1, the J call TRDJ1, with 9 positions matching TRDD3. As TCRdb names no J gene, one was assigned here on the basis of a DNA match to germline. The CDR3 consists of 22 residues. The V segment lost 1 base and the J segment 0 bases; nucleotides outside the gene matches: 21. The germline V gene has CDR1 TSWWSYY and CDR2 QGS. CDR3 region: CALGERLRLWGIPGVYTDKLIF. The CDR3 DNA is TGTGCTCTTGGGGAACGTCTACGACTCTGGGGGATCCCAGGCGTCTACACCGATAAACTCATCTTT.

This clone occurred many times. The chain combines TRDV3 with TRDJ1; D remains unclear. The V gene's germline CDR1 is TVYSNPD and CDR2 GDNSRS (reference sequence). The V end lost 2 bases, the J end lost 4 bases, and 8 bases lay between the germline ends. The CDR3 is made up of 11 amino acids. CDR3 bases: TGTGCCTTTCCACACAGCGATAAACTCATCTTT. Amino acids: CAFPHSDKLIF.

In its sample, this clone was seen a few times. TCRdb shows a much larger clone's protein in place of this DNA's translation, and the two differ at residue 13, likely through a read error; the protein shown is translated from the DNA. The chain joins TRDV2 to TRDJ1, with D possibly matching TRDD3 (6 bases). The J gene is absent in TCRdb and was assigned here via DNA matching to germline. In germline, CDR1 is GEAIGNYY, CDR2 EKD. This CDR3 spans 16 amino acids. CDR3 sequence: CACDRRGRLVSDRLIF. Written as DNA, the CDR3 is TGTGCCTGTGACAGACGGGGGAGATTGGTCTCCGATAGACTCATCTTT.

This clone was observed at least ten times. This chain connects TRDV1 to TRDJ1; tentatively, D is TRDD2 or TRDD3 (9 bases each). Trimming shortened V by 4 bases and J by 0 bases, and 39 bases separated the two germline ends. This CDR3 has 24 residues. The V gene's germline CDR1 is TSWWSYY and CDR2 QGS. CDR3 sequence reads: CALGVPPPSFLRSWGIKNTDKLIF. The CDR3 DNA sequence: TGTGCTCTTGGGGTTCCCCCGCCATCCTTCCTACGTAGCTGGGGGATTAAGAACACCGATAAACTCATCTTT.

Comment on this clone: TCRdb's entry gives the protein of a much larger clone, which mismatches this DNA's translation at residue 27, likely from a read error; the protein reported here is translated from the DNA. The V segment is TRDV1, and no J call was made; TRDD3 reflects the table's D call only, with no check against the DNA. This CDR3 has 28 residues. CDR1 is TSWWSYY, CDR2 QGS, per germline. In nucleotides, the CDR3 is TGTGCTCTTGGGGAACTAAGAGGGTACCGTGGACCCGGATACTGGGGGATACAATACCCCTACTACACCGATAAACTCACCTTT. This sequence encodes CALGELRGYRGPGYWGIQYPYYTDKLTF.

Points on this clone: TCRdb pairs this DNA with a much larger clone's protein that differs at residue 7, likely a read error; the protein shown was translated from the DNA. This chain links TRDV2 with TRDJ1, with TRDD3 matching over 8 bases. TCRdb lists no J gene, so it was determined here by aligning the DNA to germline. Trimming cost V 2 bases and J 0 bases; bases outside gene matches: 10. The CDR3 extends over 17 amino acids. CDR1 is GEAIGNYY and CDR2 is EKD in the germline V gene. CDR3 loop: CACDILRRLGDTDKLIF. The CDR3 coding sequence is TGTGCCTGTGACATCCTTCGTCGACTGGGGGACACCGATAAACTCATCTTT.

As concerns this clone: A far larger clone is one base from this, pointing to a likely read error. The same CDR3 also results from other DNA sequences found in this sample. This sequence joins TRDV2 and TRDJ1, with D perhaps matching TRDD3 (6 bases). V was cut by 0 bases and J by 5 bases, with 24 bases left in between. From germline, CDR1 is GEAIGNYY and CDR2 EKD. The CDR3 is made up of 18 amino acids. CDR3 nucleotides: TGTGCCTGTGACACCCTTTCTCCAAGAGATACGGGGACGGATAAACTCATCTTT. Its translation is CACDTLSPRDTGTDKLIF.

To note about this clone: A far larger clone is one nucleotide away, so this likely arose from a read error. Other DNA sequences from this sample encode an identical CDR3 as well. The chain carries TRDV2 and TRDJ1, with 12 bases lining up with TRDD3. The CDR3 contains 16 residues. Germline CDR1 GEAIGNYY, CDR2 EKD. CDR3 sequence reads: CAWGFSYWGILDKLIF. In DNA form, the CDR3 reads TGCGCCTGGGGATTCTCGTACTGGGGGATACTCGATAAACTCATCTTT.

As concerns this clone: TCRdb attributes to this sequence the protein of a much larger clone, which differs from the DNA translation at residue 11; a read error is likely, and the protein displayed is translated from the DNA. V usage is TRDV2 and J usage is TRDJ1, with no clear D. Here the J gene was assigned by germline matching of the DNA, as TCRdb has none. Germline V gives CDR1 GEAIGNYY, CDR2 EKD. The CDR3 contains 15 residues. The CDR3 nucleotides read TGTGCCTGTGACACCGGAGGGTTCTACACCGTTAAACTCATCTTT. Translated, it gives CACDTGGFYTVKLIF.

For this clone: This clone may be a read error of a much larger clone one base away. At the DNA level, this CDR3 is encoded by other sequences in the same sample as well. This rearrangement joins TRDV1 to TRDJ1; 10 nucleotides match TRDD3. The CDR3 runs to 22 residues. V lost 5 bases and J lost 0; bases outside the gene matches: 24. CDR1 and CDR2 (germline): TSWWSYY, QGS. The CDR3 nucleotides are TGTGCTCTTGGGTCCTATACTTCCTCCTTCCTCCTACTGGGGGATCACACCGATAAACTCATCTTT. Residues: CALGSYTSSFLLLGDHTDKLIF.

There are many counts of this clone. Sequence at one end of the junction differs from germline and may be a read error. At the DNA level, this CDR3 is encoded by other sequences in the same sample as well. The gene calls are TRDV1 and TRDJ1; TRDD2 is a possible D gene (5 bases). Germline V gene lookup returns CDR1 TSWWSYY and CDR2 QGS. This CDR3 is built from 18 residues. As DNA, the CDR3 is TGTGCTCTTGGGGACCCTAGACCTACACCCCTGGTGACCGGTAAACTCATCTTT. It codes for CALGDPRPTPLVTGKLIF.

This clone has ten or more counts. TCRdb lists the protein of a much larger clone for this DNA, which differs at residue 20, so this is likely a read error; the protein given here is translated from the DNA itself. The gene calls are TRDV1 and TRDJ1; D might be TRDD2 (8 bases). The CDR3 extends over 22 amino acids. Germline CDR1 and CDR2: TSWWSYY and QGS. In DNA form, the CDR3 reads TGTGCTCTTGGGGAACCTGGCCTTCCTAGGTACAGGGGGATTGCCTACACCGATAAACCCATCTTT. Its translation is CALGEPGLPRYRGIAYTDKPIF.